This T cell receptor (beta chain) was recovered during a study of monozygotic twins with inflammatory bowel disease. TCRalpha and TCRbeta cDNA underwent two nested PCRs of roughly 16 and 10 cycles. From the 5' RACE reads, TCRdb lists one entry per CDR3 protein and no DNA. The listing contains roughly 300,000 distinct CDR3 sequences. Looked up from germline, CDR1 is SEHNR and CDR2 is FQNEAQ (reference sequence). CDR3 length equals 16 residues. The receptor comes from a human donor with ulcerative colitis or Crohn's disease, or a healthy co-twin of an affected twin (not recorded which). The chain uses TRBV7-9 and TRBJ1-5; the TRBD1 assignment by TCRdb is unverifiable without DNA. The sequenced material came from blood. This CDR3 reads CASSLANGGGPQPQHF. The full variable domain, with the rest looked up from reference TRBV7-9 and TRBJ1-5, is DTGVSQNPRHKITKRGQNVTFRCDPISEHNRLYWYRQTLGQGPEFLTYFQNEAQLEKSRLLSDRFSAERPKGSFSTLEIQRTEQGDSAMYLCASSLANGGGPQPQHFGDGTRLSIL.